This TCR beta chain was found in a study of OX40 agonist ivuxolimab in advanced cancers. Whole-study findings and limits: Among the lowest levels of clonal expansion were found in partial responders at 0.1-3.0 mg/kg. The mean number of expanded clones was higher in CD8+ T cells than in CD4+.

Sequencing was performed with immunoSEQ multiplex PCR; in TCRdb, only in-frame clones are kept and a portion is missing. Here the sample spans roughly 56,000 clones, roughly 81% being singletons. This clone has only a few counts. Its antigen is not known. CDR1 LNHDA and CDR2 SQIVND come from the germline V gene (reference sequence). Trimming left V 6 bases short and J 1 base short, with 12 bases between. CDR3 length: 14 amino acids. This TCR was sampled from an adult with an advanced solid tumor such as melanoma, head and neck, liver or kidney cancer. The V gene is TRBV19, the J gene TRBJ1-1; weak D call: TRBD1 (6 bases). The starting material was CD4+ or CD8+ T cells sorted from blood, obtained in a trial of the OX40 agonist ivuxolimab. The CDR3 loop reads CASSDDRSNTEAFF. The CDR3 coding sequence is TGTGCCAGTAGCGATGACAGGTCGAACACTGAAGCTTTCTTT.